These 21 T cell receptor beta chains were sequenced from one sample in a study of cytomegalovirus exposure and HLA in healthy donors. The PCR ran on 60 Vbeta and 13 Jbeta primers. Profiling relied on immunoSEQ multiplex PCR, and the TCRdb table lists in-frame clones only, not all of them. The table shows roughly 100,000 clones, with 50% to 65% occurring only once. Sample: PBMCs. The source is a young man in good health and CMV-seropositive.

The rearrangement joins TRBV19 to TRBJ1-2; no definite D call. Trimming took off 3 bases at V and 3 bases at J, with 8 bases between the two ends. From germline, CDR1 is LNHDA and CDR2 SQIVND (reference sequence). This CDR3 comprises 13 residues. The CDR3 loop is CASSIAGDYGYTF. The CDR3 DNA follows: TGTGCCAGTAGTATTGCCGGGGACTATGGCTACACCTTC.

V is TRBV9 and J is TRBJ2-3, with 8 bases lining up with TRBD1. This CDR3 comprises 14 residues. Trimming took 3 bases from V and 4 from J; bases not matched to a gene: 4. Germline lookup yields CDR1 SGDLS and CDR2 YYNGEE. CDR3 DNA: TGTGCCAGCAGCGCCGGACAGGGACCAGATACGCAGTATTTT. Translated, it gives CASSAGQGPDTQYF.

This clone was found once. This chain connects TRBV11-2 to TRBJ2-2, with a possible D match to TRBD2 (6 bases). The ends were cut back, 3 bases at V and 7 bases at J, with 15 bases in the middle. Germline values: CDR1 SGHAT, CDR2 FQNNGV. This CDR3 contains 15 residues. The DNA of the CDR3 is TGTGCCAGCAGCTTCACGGTGTGGGGGGTCGGGGAGCTGTTTTTT. Residues: CASSFTVWGVGELFF.

V and J are TRBV9 and TRBJ2-5; 10 nucleotides match TRBD1. CDR1 is SGDLS and CDR2 is YYNGEE in the germline V gene. The CDR3 runs to 16 residues. The J segment lost 7 bases and the V segment lost 0 bases, leaving 9 bases of the junction unmatched. CDR3 bases: TGTGCCAGCAGCGTAGGGGGAGGACAGGGGGTTGGGACCCAGTACTTC. It codes for CASSVGGGQGVGTQYF.

This clone was picked up a small number of times. The CDR3 nucleotides are TGTGCCAGCAGCAACGGTTGGGGACAGGGGGACTACAATGAGCAGTTCTTC. It is translated as CASSNGWGQGDYNEQFF. The chain combines TRBV11-2 with TRBJ2-1; TRBD1 matches at 11 bases. The CDR3 totals 17 residues. The ends lost 5 bases at V and 3 bases at J; junction bases unmatched: 9. Germline V gene data show CDR1 as SGHAT and CDR2 as FQNNGV.

The V and J genes are TRBV9 and TRBJ1-1; the D gene is possibly TRBD1 (5 bases). V gave up 3 bases and J gave up 1 base, with 7 bases separating them. CDR1 is SGDLS, CDR2 YYNGEE, per germline. The CDR3 totals 13 residues. CDR3 in amino acids: CASSAQGNTEAFF. The CDR3 nucleotides are TGTGCCAGCAGCGCCCAGGGGAACACTGAAGCTTTCTTT.

This clone was counted a few times. The chain recombines TRBV6-1 with TRBJ1-5, with a possible D match to TRBD1 (5 bases). The CDR3 covers 16 residues. Trimming removed 2 bases at V and 3 bases at J, with 14 bases between. The germline V gene has CDR1 MNHNS and CDR2 SASEGT. The CDR3 region is CASSESERQYNQPQHF. CDR3 in DNA: TGTGCCAGCAGTGAAAGTGAAAGACAGTACAATCAGCCCCAGCATTTT.

This clone was detected a few times. The chain links TRBV6-1 to TRBJ2-7; D is perhaps TRBD1 (6 bases). The V and J ends lost 7 bases and 2 bases respectively, with 15 bases between them. The germline CDR1 and CDR2 sequences are MNHNS and SASEGT. This CDR3 is 14 amino acids long. CDR3 sequence reads: CASIRTGQAYEQYF. As DNA, the CDR3 is TGTGCCAGCATTAGAACGGGACAAGCCTACGAGCAGTACTTC.

The chain links TRBV6-5 to TRBJ2-3; no firm D call. From germline, CDR1 is MNHEY and CDR2 SVGAGI. Between the trimmed V and J ends, which lost 4 bases and 1 base, there was a span of 9 bases. The CDR3 runs 14 residues. The DNA of the CDR3 is TGTGCCAGCAGTTCCCCTTTCCGCACAGATACGCAGTATTTT. Protein: CASSSPFRTDTQYF.

The chain recombines TRBV6-5 with TRBJ2-5, with D possibly being TRBD2 (5 bases). The J call may be wrong; the DNA end is better matched by TRBJ2-7. Germline CDR1 MNHEY, CDR2 SVGAGI. This CDR3 spans 12 amino acids. In nucleotides, the CDR3 is TGTGCCAGCAGTCGGGACTCCTACGAGCAGTACTTC. The encoded protein is CASSRDSYEQYF.

This chain joins TRBV4-1 and TRBJ1-1; D might be TRBD1 (6 bases). The V and J ends lost 5 bases and 1 base respectively, with 11 bases between them. The length of the CDR3 is 14 residues. From germline, CDR1 is MGHRA and CDR2 YSYEKL. The DNA of the CDR3 is TGCGCCAGCAGCGGCCGGACAGAGAACACTGAAGCTTTCTTT. Its protein product is CASSGRTENTEAFF.

This chain's CDR3 is CASSGAGSLGGYTF. Written as DNA, the CDR3 is TGTGCCAGCAGCGGTGCCGGGTCCCTGGGTGGCTACACCTTC. V gene TRBV9 combines with J gene TRBJ1-2; D not certain. The CDR3 is 14 amino acids. The V end lost 3 bases, the J end lost 7 bases, and 16 bases lay between the germline ends. Germline V lookup: CDR1 SGDLS, CDR2 YYNGEE.

V gene TRBV29-1 combines with J gene TRBJ1-2; D may be TRBD1 (5 bases). The CDR3 loop spans 13 amino acids. The V gene lost 3 bases and the J gene lost 0 bases, with 8 bases spanning the gap. Germline lookup yields CDR1 SQVTM and CDR2 ANQGSEA. CDR3 loop: CSVDPGSNYGYTF. CDR3 in DNA: TGCAGCGTTGACCCAGGGTCTAACTATGGCTACACCTTC.

This clone was recorded only once. The CDR3 sequence is CASIPGAGGQDTQYF. The CDR3 DNA sequence: TGTGCCAGCATTCCCGGAGCGGGGGGGCAAGATACGCAGTATTTT. The chain joins TRBV6-1 to TRBJ2-3, with 10 bases fitting TRBD2. V was pared by 7 bases and J by 5 bases, with 9 bases of the junction left unmatched. The CDR3 has 15 residues. CDR1 and CDR2 from the germline V gene are MNHNS and SASEGT.

The table lists this clone with a few counts. The V gene is TRBV6-1, the J gene TRBJ1-2; 7 bases match TRBD1. The CDR3 spans 17 residues. V shed 4 bases, J shed 0 bases, and the junction held 11 bases outside the gene matches. Germline lookup yields CDR1 MNHNS and CDR2 SASEGT. Written as DNA, the CDR3 is TGTGCCAGCAGTGGCCTGACCAACAGGGGAGCTAACTATGGCTACACCTTC. Amino acid sequence: CASSGLTNRGANYGYTF.

The gene calls are TRBV5-8 and TRBJ2-6; D possibly corresponds to TRBD2 (5 bases). This CDR3 region has 15 residues. Per germline, CDR1 SGHTS and CDR2 YDEGEE. V lost 5 bases to trimming and J lost 2 bases, with 11 bases between them. CDR3 nucleotides: TGTGCCAGCAGTCACGCCGGGGCTGGGGCCAACGTCCTGACTTTC. This encodes CASSHAGAGANVLTF.

V usage is TRBV5-5 and J usage is TRBJ2-5, with 9 bases that match TRBD2. The CDR3 is 16 residues long. V was pared by 4 bases and J by 2 bases, with 9 bases of the junction left unmatched. Germline CDR1 SGHKS, CDR2 YYEKEE (reference sequence). CDR3 amino acids: CASSVLAGDLQETQYF. DNA for the CDR3: TGTGCCAGCAGCGTTTTAGCGGGGGATCTTCAAGAGACCCAGTACTTC.

The CDR3 nucleotides read TGCGCCAGCAGTGAGGGGACTAGCGGGGGCCAAGAGACCCAGTACTTC. This encodes CASSEGTSGGQETQYF. The chain recombines TRBV10-1 with TRBJ2-5; 14 bases agree with TRBD2. V lost 2 bases and J lost 1; bases outside the gene matches: 0. This CDR3 is 16 amino acids long. The germline gives CDR1 WNHNN, CDR2 SYGVQD (reference sequence).

This clone came up once. This chain joins TRBV5-6 and TRBJ1-5, with a possible D match to TRBD1 (6 bases). The CDR3 spans 16 residues. Trimming shortened V by 2 bases and J by 6 bases, and 18 bases separated the two germline ends. Germline V gives CDR1 SGHDT, CDR2 YYEEEE. CDR3 amino acids: CASSLTLGAQGQPQHF. CDR3 in DNA: TGTGCCAGCAGCTTAACGTTGGGGGCGCAGGGTCAGCCCCAGCATTTT.

This chain links TRBV11-3 with TRBJ1-5; TRBD1 might be the D (6 bases). Trimming stripped 8 bases from V and 0 bases from J, with 8 bases between. This CDR3 is built from 13 residues. Germline V gene data show CDR1 as SGHNT and CDR2 as YENEEA. The CDR3 loop reads CASSDSSNQPQHF. CDR3 nucleotide sequence: TGTGCCAGCTCGGACAGTAGCAATCAGCCCCAGCATTTT.

This clone was observed a handful of times. The DNA for the CDR3 is TGCGCCAGCAGCCAAGATGGCGGCAGGGTCTATGGCTACACCTTC. Its protein product is CASSQDGGRVYGYTF. The chain couples TRBV4-1 to TRBJ1-2, with D possibly TRBD1 on 5 matching bases. Trimming removed 0 bases at V and 4 bases at J, with 12 bases between. CDR3 size: 15 residues. CDR1 is MGHRA, CDR2 YSYEKL, per germline.